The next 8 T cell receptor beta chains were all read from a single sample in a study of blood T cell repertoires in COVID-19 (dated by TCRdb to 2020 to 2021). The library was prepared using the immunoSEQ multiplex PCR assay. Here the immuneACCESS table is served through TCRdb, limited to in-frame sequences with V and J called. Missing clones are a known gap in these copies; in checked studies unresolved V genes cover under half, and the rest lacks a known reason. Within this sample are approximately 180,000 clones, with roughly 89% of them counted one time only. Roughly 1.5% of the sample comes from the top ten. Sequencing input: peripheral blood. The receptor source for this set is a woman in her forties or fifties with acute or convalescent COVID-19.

This CDR3 is CASSLGGGRRSDTQYF. CDR3 DNA: TGTGCCAGCAGCTTAGGCGGCGGGAGGAGGTCAGATACGCAGTATTTT. V and J are TRBV7-2 and TRBJ2-3; 8 bases map to TRBD2. After removal of 1 base from V and 4 bases from J, the junction contained 7 bases not matched to a gene. The CDR3 extends over 16 amino acids. Germline-derived CDR1 and CDR2 are SGHTA and FQGNSA. The full variable domain, in which reference TRBV7-2 and TRBJ2-3 provide the parts outside the CDR3, is GAGVSQSPSNKVTEKGKDVELRCDPISGHTALYWYRQSLGQGLEFLIYFQGNSAPDKSGLPSDRFSAERTGGSVSTLTIQRTQQEDSAVYLCASSLGGGRRSDTQYFGPGTRLTVL.

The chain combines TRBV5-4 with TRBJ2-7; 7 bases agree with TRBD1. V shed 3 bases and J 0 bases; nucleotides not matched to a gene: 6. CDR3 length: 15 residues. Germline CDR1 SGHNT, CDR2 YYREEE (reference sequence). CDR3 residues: CASSWSGTASYEQYF. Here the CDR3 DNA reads TGTGCCAGCAGCTGGTCCGGGACAGCCTCCTACGAGCAGTACTTC.

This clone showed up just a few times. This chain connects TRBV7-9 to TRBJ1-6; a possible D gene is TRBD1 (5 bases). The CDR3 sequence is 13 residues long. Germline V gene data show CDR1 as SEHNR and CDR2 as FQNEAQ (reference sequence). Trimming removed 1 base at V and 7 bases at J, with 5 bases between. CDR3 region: CASSLEGNSPLHF. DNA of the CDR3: TGTGCCAGCAGCTTAGAGGGGAATTCACCCCTCCACTTT.

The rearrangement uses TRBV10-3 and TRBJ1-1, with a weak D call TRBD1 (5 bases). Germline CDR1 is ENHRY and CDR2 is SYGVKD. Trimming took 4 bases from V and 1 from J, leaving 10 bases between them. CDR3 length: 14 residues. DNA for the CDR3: TGTGCCATCAGTGTGGGGCAGAGGAACACTGAAGCTTTCTTT. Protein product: CAISVGQRNTEAFF.

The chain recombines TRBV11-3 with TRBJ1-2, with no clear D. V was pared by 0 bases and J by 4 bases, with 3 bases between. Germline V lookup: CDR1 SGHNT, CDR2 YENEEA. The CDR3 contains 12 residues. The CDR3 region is CASSLDGYGYTF. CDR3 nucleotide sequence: TGTGCCAGCAGCTTAGACGGCTATGGCTACACCTTC.

CDR3: CASSRQLNTEAFF. The DNA of the CDR3 is TGTGCCAGCTCGAGACAGCTGAACACTGAAGCTTTCTTT. The V and J genes are TRBV7-8 and TRBJ1-1; D is possibly TRBD1 (5 bases). The CDR3 spans 13 residues. The V gene lost 8 bases and the J gene lost 0 bases, with 10 bases spanning the gap. Germline CDR1 and CDR2: SGHVS and FQNEAQ.

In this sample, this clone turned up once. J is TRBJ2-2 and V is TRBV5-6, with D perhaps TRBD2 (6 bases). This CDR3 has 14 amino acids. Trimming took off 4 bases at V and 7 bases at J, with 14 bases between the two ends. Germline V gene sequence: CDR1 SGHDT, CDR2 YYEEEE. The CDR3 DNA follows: TGTGCCAGCAGCCAAGCGGGTTCGGGCGGGGAGCTGTTTTTT. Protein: CASSQAGSGGELFF.

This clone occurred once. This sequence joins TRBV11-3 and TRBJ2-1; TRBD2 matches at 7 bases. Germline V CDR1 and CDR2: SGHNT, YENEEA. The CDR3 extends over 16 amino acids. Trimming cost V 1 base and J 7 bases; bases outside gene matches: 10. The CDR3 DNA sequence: TGTGCCAGCAGCTTAGGGGGGGGACCCGCCCAGAATGAGCAGTTCTTC. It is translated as CASSLGGGPAQNEQFF.